These 6 T cell receptor beta chains originate from one sample sequenced in a study of blood T cells in healthy people across ages. The authors ran a second PCR of roughly 7 to 11 cycles using a sample-barcoded 5' primer and a J-beta primer mix. In TCRdb, the 5' RACE reads were re-called with MiXCR into one record per CDR3 protein. Of over 950,000 distinct CDR3 sequences listed, more than 30% are singletons. The sequencing sample was made of blood. The receptors come from a man between 18 and 35 years old in good health.

This clonotype was observed a few times. The chain recombines TRBV6-6 with TRBJ2-3, with D hard to call. This CDR3 contains 14 residues. Looked up from germline, CDR1 is MNHNY and CDR2 is SVGAGI (reference sequence). The V and J ends lost 5 bases and 1 base respectively, with 10 bases between them. The CDR3 DNA follows: TGTGCCAGCAGTAAGGCGCAGCGCACAGATACGCAGTATTTT. Protein sequence: CASSKAQRTDTQYF.

Ten or more counts support this clonotype. V gene TRBV7-2 combines with J gene TRBJ1-4; D unclear. The CDR3 consists of 15 residues. In germline, CDR1 is SGHTA, CDR2 FQGNSA. Trimming pared 5 bases from V and 0 bases from J, leaving 10 bases between. The CDR3 protein is CASSPHATTNEKLFF. In nucleotides, the CDR3 is TGTGCCAGCAGCCCACATGCCACAACTAATGAAAAACTGTTTTTT.

This chain links TRBV20-1 with TRBJ2-3; D is unresolved. Per the germline V gene, CDR1 is DFQATT and CDR2 is SNEGSKA (reference sequence). This CDR3 is built from 14 residues. V was clipped by 3 bases and J by 1 base, with 11 bases between them. The CDR3 is CSARWLHGTDTQYF. Written as DNA, the CDR3 is TGCAGTGCTAGGTGGCTCCATGGCACAGATACGCAGTATTTT.

The chain recombines TRBV10-3 with TRBJ2-3, with 8 bases that match TRBD1. Trimming removed 4 bases from V and 2 bases from J; junction bases left unmatched: 8. CDR1 is ENHRY and CDR2 is SYGVKD in the germline V gene. The CDR3 covers 16 residues. Here the CDR3 DNA reads TGTGCCATCAGTGGAGGACAGGGAACAGTCACAGATACGCAGTATTTT. Translating it yields CAISGGQGTVTDTQYF.

The chain has TRBV27 and TRBJ2-3, with TRBD2 identical over 11 bases. The trim removed 6 bases at V and 0 bases at J, leaving 5 bases unmatched. CDR1 and CDR2 from the germline V gene are MNHEY and SMNVEV (reference sequence). CDR3 length: 16 residues. CDR3 amino acids: CASSNRLAGSTDTQYF. In nucleotides, the CDR3 is TGTGCCAGCAGCAACCGACTAGCGGGGAGCACAGATACGCAGTATTTT.

This clonotype appeared a few times. The chain employs TRBV20-1 and TRBJ2-5; 7 nucleotides align to TRBD1. CDR1 DFQATT and CDR2 SNEGSKA come from the germline V gene (reference sequence). J lost 11 bases, V lost 5 bases, and 17 bases had no gene match. The length of the CDR3 is 14 residues. The DNA of the CDR3 is TGCAGTGCTGAAGGGGGCAGGCCTAACAATGAGCAGTACTTC. Its protein product is CSAEGGRPNNEQYF.